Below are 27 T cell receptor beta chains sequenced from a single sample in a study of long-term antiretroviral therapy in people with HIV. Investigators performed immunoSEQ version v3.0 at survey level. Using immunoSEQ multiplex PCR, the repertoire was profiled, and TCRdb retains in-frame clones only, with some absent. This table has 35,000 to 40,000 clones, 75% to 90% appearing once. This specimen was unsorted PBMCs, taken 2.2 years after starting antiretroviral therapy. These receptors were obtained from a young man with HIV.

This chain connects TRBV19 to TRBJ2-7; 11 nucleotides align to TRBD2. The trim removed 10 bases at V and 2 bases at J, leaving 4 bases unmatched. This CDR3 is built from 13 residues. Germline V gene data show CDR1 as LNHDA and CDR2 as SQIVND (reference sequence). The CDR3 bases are TGTGCCACCACGGGACTAGCGGCCTACGAGCAGTACTTC. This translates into CATTGLAAYEQYF.

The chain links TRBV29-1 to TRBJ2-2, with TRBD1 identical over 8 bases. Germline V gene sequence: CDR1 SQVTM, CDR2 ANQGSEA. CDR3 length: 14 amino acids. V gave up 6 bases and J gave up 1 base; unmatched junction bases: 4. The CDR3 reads CSVWTGKNTGELFF. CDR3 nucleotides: TGCAGCGTGTGGACAGGGAAGAACACCGGGGAGCTGTTTTTT.

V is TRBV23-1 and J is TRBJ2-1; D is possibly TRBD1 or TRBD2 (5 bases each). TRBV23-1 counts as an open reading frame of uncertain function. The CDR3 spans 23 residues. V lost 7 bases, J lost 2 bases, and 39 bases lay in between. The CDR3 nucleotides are TGCGCCAGCATTTGGCCCCCCGTTTACAGGAATACGGGGTTCTCAAAGACCTACAATGAGCAGTTCTTC. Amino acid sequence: CASIWPPVYRNTGFSKTYNEQFF.

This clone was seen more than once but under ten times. CDR3 in DNA: TGTGCCAGCAGCGCCGGGACATCTTGGGCCCAGCATTTT. It yields the protein CASSAGTSWAQHF. This chain links TRBV6-5 with TRBJ1-5; D is perhaps TRBD1 (6 bases). Trimming cost V 6 bases and J 11 bases, with 17 bases left between them. CDR3 length: 13 amino acids. Germline V gene lookup returns CDR1 MNHEY and CDR2 SVGAGI.

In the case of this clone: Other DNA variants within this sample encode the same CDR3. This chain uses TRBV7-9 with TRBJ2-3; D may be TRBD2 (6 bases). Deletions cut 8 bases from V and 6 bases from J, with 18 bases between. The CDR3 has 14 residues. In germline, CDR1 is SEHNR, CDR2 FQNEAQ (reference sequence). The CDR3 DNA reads TGTGCCAGCCTGCGGGAAGATATCATCGATACGCAGTATTTT. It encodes CASLREDIIDTQYF.

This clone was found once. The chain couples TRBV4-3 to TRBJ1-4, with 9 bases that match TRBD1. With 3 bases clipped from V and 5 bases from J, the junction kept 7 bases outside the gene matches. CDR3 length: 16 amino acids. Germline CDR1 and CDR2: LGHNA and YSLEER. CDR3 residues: CASSQRTGTGNEKLFF. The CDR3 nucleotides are TGCGCCAGCAGCCAGAGAACCGGGACAGGGAATGAAAAACTGTTTTTT.

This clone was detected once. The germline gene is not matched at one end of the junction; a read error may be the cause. The DNA for the CDR3 is TGTGCTAGCAGCCCCTCCGGGACTGGGAATTCACCCCTCCACTTT. Translation: CASSPSGTGNSPLHF. The rearrangement links TRBV7-7 to TRBJ1-6; tentative D call: TRBD1 (5 bases). Germline CDR1 is SSHAT and CDR2 is FNYEAQ (reference sequence). The CDR3 has 15 amino acids.

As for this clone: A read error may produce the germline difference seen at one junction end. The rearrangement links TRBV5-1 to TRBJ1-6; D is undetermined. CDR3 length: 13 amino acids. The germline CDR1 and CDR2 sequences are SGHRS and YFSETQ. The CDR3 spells CTSSLSENSPLHF. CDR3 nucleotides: TGCACCAGCAGCTTGAGCGAGAATTCACCCCTCCACTTT.

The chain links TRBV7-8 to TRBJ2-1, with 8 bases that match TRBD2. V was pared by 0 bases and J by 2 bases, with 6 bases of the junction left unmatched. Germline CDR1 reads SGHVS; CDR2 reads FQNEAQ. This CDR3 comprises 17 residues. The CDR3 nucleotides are TGTGCCAGCAGCTTAGCGTACGCCGGGGGGGCCTACAATGAGCAGTTCTTC. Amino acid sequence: CASSLAYAGGAYNEQFF. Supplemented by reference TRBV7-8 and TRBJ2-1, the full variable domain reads GAGVSQSPRYKVAKRGQDVALRCDPISGHVSLFWYQQALGQGPEFLTYFQNEAQLDKSGLPSDRFFAERPEGSVSTLKIQRTQQEDSAVYLCASSLAYAGGAYNEQFFGPGTRLTVL.

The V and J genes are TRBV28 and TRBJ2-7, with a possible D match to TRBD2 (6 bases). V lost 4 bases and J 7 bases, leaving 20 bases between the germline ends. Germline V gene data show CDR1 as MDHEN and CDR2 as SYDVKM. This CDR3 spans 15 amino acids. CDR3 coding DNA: TGTGCCAGCAGTTCCCCCACGGCGGGGCTGGGGGAGCAGTACTTC. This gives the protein CASSSPTAGLGEQYF.

The CDR3 protein is CASSRQEEETQYF. The CDR3 DNA sequence: TGCGCCAGCAGCCGGCAGGAGGAAGAGACCCAGTACTTC. The J gene is TRBJ2-5, the V gene TRBV4-1; D is possibly TRBD2 (5 bases). Trimming shortened V by 4 bases and J by 3 bases, and 9 bases separated the two germline ends. The V gene's germline CDR1 is MGHRA and CDR2 YSYEKL. The length of the CDR3 is 13 residues.

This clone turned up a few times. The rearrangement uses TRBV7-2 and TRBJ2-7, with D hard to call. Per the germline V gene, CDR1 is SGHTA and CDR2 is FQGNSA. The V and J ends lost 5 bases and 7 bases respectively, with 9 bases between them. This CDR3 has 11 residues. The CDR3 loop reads CASSPHLEQYF. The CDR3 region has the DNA TGTGCCAGCAGCCCCCACTTGGAGCAGTACTTC. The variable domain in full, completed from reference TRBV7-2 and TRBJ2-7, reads GAGVSQSPSNKVTEKGKDVELRCDPISGHTALYWYRQSLGQGLEFLIYFQGNSAPDKSGLPSDRFSAERTGGSVSTLTIQRTQQEDSAVYLCASSPHLEQYFGPGTRLTVT.

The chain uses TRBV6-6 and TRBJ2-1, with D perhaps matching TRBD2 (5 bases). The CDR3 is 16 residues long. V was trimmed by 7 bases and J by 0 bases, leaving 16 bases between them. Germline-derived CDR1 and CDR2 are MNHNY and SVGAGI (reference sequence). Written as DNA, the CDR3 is TGTGCCAGCAATCCCGATGGGAGCAGCTCCTACAATGAGCAGTTCTTC. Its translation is CASNPDGSSSYNEQFF.

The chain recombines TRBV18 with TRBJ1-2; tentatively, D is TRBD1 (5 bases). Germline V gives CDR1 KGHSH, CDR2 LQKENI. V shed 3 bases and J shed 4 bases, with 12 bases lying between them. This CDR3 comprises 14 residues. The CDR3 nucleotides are TGTGCCAGCTCACCTCGGACACCCTCCTATGGCTACACCTTC. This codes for CASSPRTPSYGYTF.

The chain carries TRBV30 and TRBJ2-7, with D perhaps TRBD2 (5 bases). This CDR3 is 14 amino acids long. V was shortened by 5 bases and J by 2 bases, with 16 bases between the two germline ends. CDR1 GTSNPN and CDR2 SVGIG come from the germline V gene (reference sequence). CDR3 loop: CAWEGEDTTYEQYF. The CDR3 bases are TGTGCCTGGGAGGGCGAAGACACGACCTACGAGCAGTACTTC.

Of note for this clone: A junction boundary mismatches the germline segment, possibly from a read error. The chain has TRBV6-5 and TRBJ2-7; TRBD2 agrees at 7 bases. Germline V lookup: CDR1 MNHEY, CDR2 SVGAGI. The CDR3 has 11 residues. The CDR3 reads CASSRDYTIFF. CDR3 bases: TGTGCCAGCAGCCGGGACTATACGATATTCTTC.

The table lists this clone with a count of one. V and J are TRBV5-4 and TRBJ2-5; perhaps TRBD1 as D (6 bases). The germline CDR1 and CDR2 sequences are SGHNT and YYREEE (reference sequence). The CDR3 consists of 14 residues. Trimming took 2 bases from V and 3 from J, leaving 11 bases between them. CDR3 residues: CASSLSGAEETQYF. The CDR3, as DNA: TGTGCCAGCAGCTTATCAGGGGCGGAAGAGACCCAGTACTTC. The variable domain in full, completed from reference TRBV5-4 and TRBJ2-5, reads ETGVTQSPTHLIKTRGQQVTLRCSSQSGHNTVSWYQQALGQGPQFIFQYYREEENGRGNFPPRFSGLQFPNYSSELNVNALELDDSALYLCASSLSGAEETQYFGPGTRLLVL.

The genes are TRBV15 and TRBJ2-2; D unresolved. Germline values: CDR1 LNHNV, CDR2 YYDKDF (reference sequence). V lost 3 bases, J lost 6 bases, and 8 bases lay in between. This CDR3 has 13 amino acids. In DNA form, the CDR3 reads TGTGCCACCAGCAGGGACCGACCCGGGGAGCTGTTTTTT. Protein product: CATSRDRPGELFF.

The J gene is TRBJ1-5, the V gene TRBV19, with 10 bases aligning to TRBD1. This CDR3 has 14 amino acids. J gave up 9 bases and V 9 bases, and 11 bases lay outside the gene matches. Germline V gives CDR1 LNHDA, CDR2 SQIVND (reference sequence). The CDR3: CASRQGAGDGPQHF. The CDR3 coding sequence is TGTGCCAGCCGACAGGGGGCCGGCGATGGGCCCCAGCATTTT.

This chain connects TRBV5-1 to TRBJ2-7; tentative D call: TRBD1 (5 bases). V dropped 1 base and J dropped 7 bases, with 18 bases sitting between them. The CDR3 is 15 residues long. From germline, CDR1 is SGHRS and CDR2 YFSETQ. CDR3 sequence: CASSLRFEGVGEQYF. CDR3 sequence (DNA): TGCGCCAGCAGCTTGAGGTTTGAAGGGGTAGGGGAGCAGTACTTC.

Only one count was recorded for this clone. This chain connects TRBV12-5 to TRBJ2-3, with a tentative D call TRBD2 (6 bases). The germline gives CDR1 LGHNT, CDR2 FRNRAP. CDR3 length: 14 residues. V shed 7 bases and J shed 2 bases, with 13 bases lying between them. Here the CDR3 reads CASVRGQPTDTQYF. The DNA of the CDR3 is TGTGCTAGTGTGCGGGGTCAGCCCACAGATACGCAGTATTTT. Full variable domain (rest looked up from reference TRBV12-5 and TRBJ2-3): DARVTQTPRHKVTEMGQEVTMRCQPILGHNTVFWYRQTMMQGLELLAYFRNRAPLDDSGMPKDRFSAEMPDATLATLKIQPSEPRDSAVYFCASVRGQPTDTQYFGPGTRLTVL.

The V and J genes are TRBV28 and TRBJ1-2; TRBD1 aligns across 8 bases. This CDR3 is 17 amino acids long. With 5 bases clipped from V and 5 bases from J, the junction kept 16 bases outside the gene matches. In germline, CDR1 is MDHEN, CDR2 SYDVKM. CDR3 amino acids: CASSPTGVLGTLYGYTF. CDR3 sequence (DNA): TGTGCCAGCAGTCCGACAGGGGTCCTCGGAACACTTTATGGCTACACCTTC.

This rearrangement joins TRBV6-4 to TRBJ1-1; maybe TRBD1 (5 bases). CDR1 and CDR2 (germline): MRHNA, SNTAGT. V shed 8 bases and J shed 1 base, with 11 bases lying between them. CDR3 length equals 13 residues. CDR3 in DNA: TGTGCCAGCGGGGCAGAGCGGAACACTGAAGCTTTCTTT. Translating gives CASGAERNTEAFF.

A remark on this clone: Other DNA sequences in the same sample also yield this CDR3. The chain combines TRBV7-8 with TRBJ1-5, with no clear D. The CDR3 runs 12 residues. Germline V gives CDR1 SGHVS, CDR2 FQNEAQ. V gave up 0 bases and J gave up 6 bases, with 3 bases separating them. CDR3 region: CASSLAGQPQHF. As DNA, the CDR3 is TGTGCCAGCAGCTTAGCAGGTCAGCCCCAGCATTTT.

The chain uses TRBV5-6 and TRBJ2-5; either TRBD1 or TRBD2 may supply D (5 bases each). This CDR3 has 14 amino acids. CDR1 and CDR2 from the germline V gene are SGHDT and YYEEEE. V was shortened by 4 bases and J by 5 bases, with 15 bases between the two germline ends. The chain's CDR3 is CASSQLGVEETQYF. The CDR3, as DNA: TGTGCCAGCAGCCAACTAGGGGTAGAGGAGACCCAGTACTTC.

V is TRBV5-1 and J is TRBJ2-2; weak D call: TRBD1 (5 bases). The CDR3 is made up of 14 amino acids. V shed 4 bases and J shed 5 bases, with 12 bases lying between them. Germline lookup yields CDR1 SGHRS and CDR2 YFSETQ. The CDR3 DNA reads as TGCGCCAGCAGCCTCGACAGACCTACCGGGGAGCTGTTTTTT. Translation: CASSLDRPTGELFF.

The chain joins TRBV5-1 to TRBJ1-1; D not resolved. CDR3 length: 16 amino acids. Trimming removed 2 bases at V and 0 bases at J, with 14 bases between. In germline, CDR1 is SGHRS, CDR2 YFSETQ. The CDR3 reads CASSFDVSSMNTEAFF. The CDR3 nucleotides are TGCGCCAGCAGCTTCGATGTCAGCTCAATGAACACTGAAGCTTTCTTT. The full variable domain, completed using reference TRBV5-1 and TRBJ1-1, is KAGVTQTPRYLIKTRGQQVTLSCSPISGHRSVSWYQQTPGQGLQFLFEYFSETQRNKGNFPGRFSGRQFSNSRSEMNVSTLELGDSALYLCASSFDVSSMNTEAFFGQGTRLTVV.